Detailed here is one T cell receptor beta chain. Its antigen is currently unknown. This sample is drawn from a study of T cell repertoires in cytomegalovirus infection. Turning to the study itself: An indication of both CMV infection and matching HLA type came from public TCR beta signatures. Findings and limits, study-wide: HLA-C-restricted CMV-specific TCR beta clonotypes were dominant in the ex vivo response.

TCRdb re-called the reads with MiXCR, one entry per CDR3 protein. The table has around 290,000 distinct CDR3 sequences, roughly 26% seen once. Trimming took 3 bases from V and 4 from J; bases not matched to a gene: 5. The germline CDR1 and CDR2 sequences are KGHDR and SFDVKD. The CDR3 runs to 16 residues. The rearrangement links TRBV24-1 to TRBJ2-1; 10 bases are shared with TRBD2. This TCR was sampled from a human donor in good health (CMV status not recorded). Some clones in this sample may be carry-over from other donors' samples. The specimen sequenced was PBMCs. The DNA of the CDR3 is TGTGCCACCAGTGATCCTGCTAGCGGGAGATACAATGAGCAGTTCTTC. Translating gives CATSDPASGRYNEQFF.